The 21 T cell receptor beta chains given below trace back to one sample, sequenced in a study of Tregs in tolerant kidney transplant recipients. Sequenced by immunoSEQ multiplex PCR; TCRdb stores in-frame clones only, minus some. The sample has some 50,000 clones; approximately 89% are singletons. The nonmyeloablative bone marrow transplants came from related graft donors, with transient mixed chimerism. Sequenced material: CD8+ T cells from blood (PBMCs), taken 12 months after the transplant. These receptors were taken from a human patient who received a combined kidney and bone marrow transplant. Some T cells may be graft donor cells.

The V gene is TRBV9, the J gene TRBJ1-6; TRBD1 aligns across 9 bases. This CDR3 has 16 residues. Germline V gene data show CDR1 as SGDLS and CDR2 as YYNGEE. V shed 3 bases and J 6 bases; nucleotides not matched to a gene: 7. As DNA, the CDR3 is TGTGCCAGCAGCGACCACCGGGACAGGGCTAATTCACCCCTCCACTTT. Its translation is CASSDHRDRANSPLHF.

The chain uses TRBV19 and TRBJ2-1, with D possibly being TRBD2 (5 bases). Germline V gives CDR1 LNHDA, CDR2 SQIVND (reference sequence). CDR3 length: 13 residues. V lost 3 bases to trimming and J lost 6 bases, with 9 bases between them. CDR3 region: CASSISLANEQFF. The CDR3 DNA is TGTGCCAGTAGTATTTCCCTAGCCAATGAGCAGTTCTTC. Using reference TRBV19 and TRBJ2-1 for the parts outside the CDR3, the full variable domain is DGGITQSPKYLFRKEGQNVTLSCEQNLNHDAMYWYRQDPGQGLRLIYYSQIVNDFQKGDIAEGYSVSREKKESFPLTVTSAQKNPTAFYLCASSISLANEQFFGPGTRLTVL.

This chain connects TRBV6-1 to TRBJ2-5, with a weak D call TRBD2 (6 bases). The J call may be faulty, since TRBJ2-7 better matches the DNA end. CDR1 is MNHNS and CDR2 is SASEGT in the germline V gene. This CDR3 has 15 amino acids. The CDR3 nucleotides read TGTGCCAGCAGTGAAGCGGGAGGAATATATTACGAGCAGTACTTC. Its protein product is CASSEAGGIYYEQYF.

The V gene is TRBV11-2, the J gene TRBJ1-1; D is possibly TRBD1 (5 bases). With 6 bases removed from V and 5 bases from J, the gap between germline ends came to 19 bases. CDR3 length: 15 amino acids. Looked up from germline, CDR1 is SGHAT and CDR2 is FQNNGV. CDR3 nucleotide sequence: TGTGCCAGCAGAACAATCAACGGGGGGGGGACTGAAGCTTTCTTT. Protein product: CASRTINGGGTEAFF.

The chain links TRBV9 to TRBJ1-1, with 9 nucleotides matching TRBD1. Germline values: CDR1 SGDLS, CDR2 YYNGEE. The CDR3 is 14 residues long. Trimming took 4 bases from V and 1 from J; bases not matched to a gene: 2. The CDR3 loop reads CASSTGQGNTEAFF. The CDR3 coding sequence is TGTGCCAGCAGCACGGGACAGGGGAACACTGAAGCTTTCTTT.

There are a few counts of this clone. V gene TRBV2 combines with J gene TRBJ2-1, with a possible D match to TRBD2 (6 bases). This CDR3 spans 14 amino acids. V gave up 4 bases and J gave up 6 bases, with 13 bases separating them. Germline lookup yields CDR1 SNHLY and CDR2 FYNNEI. The CDR3 reads CASSGDSRGNEQFF. The CDR3 nucleotides are TGTGCCAGCAGTGGGGACTCCCGGGGCAATGAGCAGTTCTTC.

V gene TRBV9 combines with J gene TRBJ2-2, with D possibly being TRBD1 (5 bases). The CDR3 is 16 amino acids. Looked up from germline, CDR1 is SGDLS and CDR2 is YYNGEE. V was shortened by 2 bases and J by 2 bases, with 13 bases between the two germline ends. The CDR3 DNA reads as TGTGCCAGCAGCGTTCAGACAGACTTAAACACCGGGGAGCTGTTTTTT. It encodes CASSVQTDLNTGELFF.

The gene calls are TRBV4-3 and TRBJ1-2; 9 bases match TRBD1. The CDR3 covers 17 residues. Trimming took 4 bases from V and 8 from J; bases not matched to a gene: 17. Germline V lookup: CDR1 LGHNA, CDR2 YSLEER. The CDR3 nucleotides read TGCGCCAGCAGCCTCGGGACAGGGACAGGCGGGATCGAGGGCTACACCTTC. It codes for CASSLGTGTGGIEGYTF.

The chain links TRBV7-6 to TRBJ2-3; perhaps TRBD1 as D (6 bases). Trimming took off 5 bases at V and 2 bases at J, with 11 bases between the two ends. The CDR3 sequence is 14 residues long. Looked up from germline, CDR1 is SGHVS and CDR2 is FNYEAQ. In nucleotides, the CDR3 is TGTGCCAGCAGCCTCGACAGGCACACAGATACGCAGTATTTT. Translation: CASSLDRHTDTQYF.

This sequence joins TRBV5-4 and TRBJ2-1; D not certain. Germline CDR1 is SGHNT and CDR2 is YYREEE (reference sequence). The CDR3 length is 14 residues. The germline V and J ends were trimmed by 3 bases and 0 bases, with 7 bases remaining between them. The CDR3: CASSSENSYNEQFF. DNA of the CDR3: TGTGCCAGCAGCTCCGAGAACTCCTACAATGAGCAGTTCTTC.

The chain has TRBV4-1 and TRBJ1-5, with D maybe TRBD1 (5 bases). Trimming stripped 9 bases from V and 4 bases from J, with 10 bases between. Germline assignment: CDR1 MGHRA and CDR2 YSYEKL. This CDR3 has 12 residues. The CDR3 coding sequence is TGCGCCAGTTCAGGGTTGAATCAGCCCCAGCATTTT. It is translated as CASSGLNQPQHF.

The rearrangement links TRBV19 to TRBJ1-6, with 9 bases fitting TRBD1. J was trimmed by 13 bases and V by 3 bases; bases with no gene match: 13. CDR3 size: 16 residues. CDR1 LNHDA and CDR2 SQIVND come from the germline V gene (reference sequence). As DNA, the CDR3 is TGTGCCAGTAGTATGGGGTCCGGACAGGGGAGGCTCCCCCTCCACTTT. Translating it yields CASSMGSGQGRLPLHF.

This clone was detected only a few times. The V call is TRBV6-6, the J call TRBJ1-1; the D gene is possibly TRBD1 (6 bases). From germline, CDR1 is MNHNY and CDR2 SVGAGI (reference sequence). V was shortened by 4 bases and J by 13 bases, with 19 bases between the two germline ends. This CDR3 is 13 amino acids long. The DNA for the CDR3 is TGTGCCAGCAGTTTTCCGGGACACCGGGTTGGTTTCTTT. It specifies CASSFPGHRVGFF.

The chain links TRBV15 to TRBJ2-2, with D unresolved. This CDR3 is built from 14 residues. CDR1 is LNHNV and CDR2 is YYDKDF in the germline V gene (reference sequence). Trimming took 0 bases from V and 1 from J, leaving 3 bases between them. The chain's CDR3 is CATSRDMNTGELFF. In DNA form, the CDR3 reads TGTGCCACCAGCAGAGACATGAACACCGGGGAGCTGTTTTTT.

V and J are TRBV29-1 and TRBJ2-7; D remains ambiguous. Germline V gene data show CDR1 as SQVTM and CDR2 as ANQGSEA. This CDR3 contains 13 residues. Trimming took 5 bases from V and 3 from J, leaving 14 bases between them. The CDR3 reads CSVKQDWNYEQYF. DNA of the CDR3: TGCAGCGTTAAACAAGACTGGAACTACGAGCAGTACTTC.

The chain employs TRBV19 and TRBJ2-1; 7 bases agree with TRBD2. The length of the CDR3 is 14 residues. The junction had 6 bases not matched to a gene; V was cut back by 7 bases and J by 3 bases. In germline, CDR1 is LNHDA, CDR2 SQIVND (reference sequence). The CDR3 is CASNFGGGYNEQFF. The DNA for the CDR3 is TGTGCCAGTAATTTTGGCGGGGGCTACAATGAGCAGTTCTTC.

V usage is TRBV6-5 and J usage is TRBJ1-5; TRBD1 might be the D (5 bases). In germline, CDR1 is MNHEY, CDR2 SVGAGI. The CDR3 totals 13 residues. V was cut by 3 bases and J by 7 bases, with 10 bases left in between. In DNA form, the CDR3 reads TGTGCCAGCAGTTATTCAGGGCGACAGCCCCAGCATTTT. The encoded protein is CASSYSGRQPQHF.

In DNA form, the CDR3 reads TGTGCCAGCAGTGATAGCCGGGGGGGGAAAGAGACCCAGTACTTC. This encodes CASSDSRGGKETQYF. The chain recombines TRBV2 with TRBJ2-5, with 8 nucleotides matching TRBD2. Per germline, CDR1 SNHLY and CDR2 FYNNEI. The CDR3 is 15 residues long. With V trimmed by 3 bases and J by 3 bases, 6 bases remained unmatched.

CDR3 nucleotide sequence: TGTGCCTGGAGTGTGCACGTAGACAATGAGCAGTTCTTC. Its protein product is CAWSVHVDNEQFF. The chain is built from TRBV30 and TRBJ2-1; D remains ambiguous. Germline V gene data show CDR1 as GTSNPN and CDR2 as SVGIG (reference sequence). The CDR3 spans 13 residues. Trimming cost V 0 bases and J 5 bases, with 8 bases left between them. Full variable domain (remainder filled in from reference TRBV30 and TRBJ2-1): SQTIHQWPATLVQPVGSPLSLECTVEGTSNPNLYWYRQAAGRGLQLLFYSVGIGQISSEVPQNLSASRPQDRQFILSSKKLLLSDSGFYLCAWSVHVDNEQFFGPGTRLTVL.

The chain recombines TRBV7-9 with TRBJ2-1; 7 bases are a match to TRBD1. The ends lost 2 bases at V and 5 bases at J; junction bases unmatched: 9. The CDR3 runs 16 residues. Per the germline V gene, CDR1 is SEHNR and CDR2 is FQNEAQ (reference sequence). Here the CDR3 reads CASSLPGQSIHNEQFF. DNA of the CDR3: TGTGCCAGCAGCTTACCGGGACAGAGTATTCACAATGAGCAGTTCTTC.

This clone was seen just once. Here the CDR3 reads CASRPSGGADTQYF. The CDR3 region has the DNA TGTGCCAGCAGGCCTAGCGGGGGGGCAGATACGCAGTATTTT. The V and J genes are TRBV27 and TRBJ2-3; the match to TRBD2 covers 12 bases. The V segment lost 6 bases and the J segment 4 bases; nucleotides outside the gene matches: 2. Looked up from germline, CDR1 is MNHEY and CDR2 is SMNVEV (reference sequence). The CDR3 is 14 residues long.